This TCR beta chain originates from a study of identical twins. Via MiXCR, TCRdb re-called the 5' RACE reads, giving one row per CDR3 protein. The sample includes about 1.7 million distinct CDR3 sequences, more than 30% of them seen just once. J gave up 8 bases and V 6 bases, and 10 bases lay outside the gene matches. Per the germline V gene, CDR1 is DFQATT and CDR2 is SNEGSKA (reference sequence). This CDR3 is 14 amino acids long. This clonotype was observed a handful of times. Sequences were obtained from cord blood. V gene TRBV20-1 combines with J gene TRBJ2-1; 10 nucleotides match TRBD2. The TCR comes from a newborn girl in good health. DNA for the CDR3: TGCAGTGCCACCCCTAGCGGGAGCCGAGATGAGCAGTTCTTC. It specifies CSATPSGSRDEQFF.